One T cell receptor beta chain is described in this entry. This sample was taken from a study of T cell changes during pregnancy in multiple sclerosis. Generated by immunoSEQ multiplex PCR, the TCRdb table keeps only in-frame clones and is missing some. This table holds 30,000 to 40,000 clones, nearly 90% found once. The TCR was taken from a female donor with multiple sclerosis, enrolled in a pregnancy study. The sequences come from CD8+ T cells from peripheral blood mononuclear cells, collected in the second trimester of pregnancy.

CDR3 region: CASSFRTGGSRMETQYF. In DNA, the CDR3 is TGTGCCAGCAGCTTTCGGACAGGTGGTAGTAGGATGGAGACCCAGTACTTC. The chain carries TRBV5-4 and TRBJ2-5; 7 nucleotides match TRBD1. CDR3 length: 17 amino acids. Looked up from germline, CDR1 is SGHNT and CDR2 is YYREEE (reference sequence). The J segment lost 5 bases and the V segment lost 2 bases, leaving 15 bases of the junction unmatched.